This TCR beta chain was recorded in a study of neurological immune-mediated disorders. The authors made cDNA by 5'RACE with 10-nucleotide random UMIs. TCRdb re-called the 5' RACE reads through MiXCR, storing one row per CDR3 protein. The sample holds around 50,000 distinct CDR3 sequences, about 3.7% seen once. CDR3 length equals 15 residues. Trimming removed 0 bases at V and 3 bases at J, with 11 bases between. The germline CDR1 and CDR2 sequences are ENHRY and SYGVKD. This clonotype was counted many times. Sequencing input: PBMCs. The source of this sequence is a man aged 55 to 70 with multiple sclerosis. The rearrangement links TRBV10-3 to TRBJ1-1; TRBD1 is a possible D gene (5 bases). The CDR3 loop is CAISESKRGDTEAFF. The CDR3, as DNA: TGTGCCATCAGTGAGTCGAAAAGAGGGGACACTGAAGCTTTCTTT.